Following are 25 T cell receptor beta chains from one sample sequenced in a study of blood T cell repertoires in COVID-19. The table came from immunoSEQ multiplex PCR; TCRdb's copy has only in-frame clones and leaves some out. The data contain tens of thousands of clones, around nine tenths of them singletons. The sample was peripheral blood. These receptors came from an elderly woman with acute or convalescent COVID-19.

The chain employs TRBV2 and TRBJ2-7; TRBD2 is a possible D gene (6 bases). The germline V gene encodes CDR1 SNHLY and CDR2 FYNNEI. V lost 5 bases and J lost 0, with 11 bases in between. This CDR3 is 14 amino acids long. The CDR3 region has the DNA TGTGCCAGCAGTCTTAGCGGAACCTCCTACGAGCAGTACTTC. Its protein is CASSLSGTSYEQYF. Together with reference TRBV2 and TRBJ2-7, the CDR3 gives the full variable domain: EPEVTQTPSHQVTQMGQEVILRCVPISNHLYFYWYRQILGQKVEFLVSFYNNEISEKSEIFDDQFSVERPDGSNFTLKIRSTKLEDSAMYFCASSLSGTSYEQYFGPGTRLTVT.

This chain links TRBV4-1 with TRBJ1-4; 10 bases line up with TRBD1. V lost 6 bases and J lost 6; bases outside the gene matches: 13. Germline-derived CDR1 and CDR2 are MGHRA and YSYEKL. This CDR3 spans 17 amino acids. CDR3 residues: CASSRVSGQGRDEKLFF. The CDR3 region has the DNA TGCGCCAGCAGTCGCGTTTCGGGACAGGGGAGGGATGAAAAACTGTTTTTT.

The chain uses TRBV25-1 and TRBJ1-4; TRBD1 is a possible D gene (6 bases). The length of the CDR3 is 17 residues. CDR1 is MGHDK, CDR2 SYGVNS, per germline. The V end was cut by 3 bases, the J end by 0 bases, with 14 bases between. Written as DNA, the CDR3 is TGTGCCAGCAGTGACACAGGGAAAGGAGCAACTAATGAAAAACTGTTTTTT. Translated: CASSDTGKGATNEKLFF.

The chain joins TRBV9 to TRBJ1-4, with 8 bases that match TRBD1. V was pared by 6 bases and J by 7 bases, with 8 bases of the junction left unmatched. CDR1 is SGDLS, CDR2 YYNGEE, per germline. The CDR3 runs to 14 residues. CDR3 nucleotides: TGTGCCAGCACCCGCGGACAGGGTGCTGAAAAACTGTTTTTT. It yields the protein CASTRGQGAEKLFF.

This clone was seen a handful of times. CDR3 DNA sequence: TGTGCCAGCACCACAGGGGGCGATGAGCAGTTCTTC. As protein: CASTTGGDEQFF. The V and J genes are TRBV6-5 and TRBJ2-1, with 9 bases identical to TRBD1. V dropped 7 bases and J dropped 8; count of bases not matched to a gene: 3. Germline CDR1 and CDR2: MNHEY and SVGAGI. The CDR3 is made up of 12 amino acids.

This chain joins TRBV5-1 and TRBJ1-2; TRBD1 matches at 8 bases. The V gene's germline CDR1 is SGHRS and CDR2 YFSETQ. The CDR3 is 13 residues long. Trimming cost V 3 bases and J 4 bases; bases outside gene matches: 2. The CDR3 bases are TGCGCCAGCAGCTCTGACAGGGGCTATGGCTACACCTTC. It yields the protein CASSSDRGYGYTF.

The genes are TRBV7-9 and TRBJ1-1; 7 nucleotides agree with TRBD1. V shed 0 bases, J shed 2 bases, and the junction held 3 bases outside the gene matches. CDR3 size: 15 residues. CDR1 is SEHNR, CDR2 FQNEAQ, per germline (reference sequence). The CDR3 loop reads CASSLADRENTEAFF. Here the CDR3 DNA reads TGTGCCAGCAGCTTAGCAGACAGGGAAAACACTGAAGCTTTCTTT.

This chain connects TRBV6-2 or TRBV6-3 to TRBJ2-5; D gene ambiguous. V lost 0 bases to trimming and J lost 1 base, with 9 bases between them. The CDR3 loop spans 15 amino acids. In germline, CDR1 is MNHEY, CDR2 SVGEGT. Here the CDR3 DNA reads TGTGCCAGCAGTTACTCTGGAGTGGGCCAAGAGACCCAGTACTTC. Translating it yields CASSYSGVGQETQYF.

This clone came up a few times. This sequence joins TRBV11-2 and TRBJ1-1, with D unclear. This CDR3 contains 12 residues. The germline gives CDR1 SGHAT, CDR2 FQNNGV. The ends were cut back, 1 base at V and 6 bases at J, with 6 bases in the middle. In nucleotides, the CDR3 is TGTGCCAGCAGCTTAGTCGTCGCTGAAGCTTTCTTT. This codes for CASSLVVAEAFF.

The chain links TRBV19 to TRBJ1-4; a weak D match, TRBD1 (5 bases). Germline V gene data show CDR1 as LNHDA and CDR2 as SQIVND (reference sequence). Between the trimmed V and J ends, which lost 3 bases and 4 bases, there was a span of 12 bases. The CDR3 totals 15 residues. CDR3 region: CASSMRGLSNEKLFF. The DNA for the CDR3 is TGTGCCAGTAGTATGCGGGGCCTCAGTAATGAAAAACTGTTTTTT.

The chain carries TRBV3-1 (or the pseudogene TRBV3-2) and TRBJ2-2, with D perhaps TRBD2 (6 bases). This CDR3 contains 16 residues. The germline gives CDR1 LGHDT, CDR2 YNNKEL (reference sequence). V shed 0 bases and J shed 7 bases, with 15 bases lying between them. The CDR3 spells CASSQDRGSMVGELFF. The CDR3 nucleotides are TGTGCCAGCAGCCAAGATCGGGGGTCAATGGTCGGGGAGCTGTTTTTT.

The V and J genes are TRBV18 and TRBJ2-7, with 12 positions matching TRBD2. CDR1 is KGHSH, CDR2 LQKENI, per germline. After removal of 5 bases from V and 5 bases from J, the junction contained 7 bases not matched to a gene. The CDR3 has 15 residues. CDR3 protein: CASSSLAGGLNEQYF. The CDR3 DNA is TGTGCCAGCTCATCCCTAGCGGGGGGGCTCAACGAGCAGTACTTC.

The chain is built from TRBV28 and TRBJ1-1; D remains ambiguous. The CDR3 runs 15 residues. Trimming stripped 3 bases from V and 1 base from J, with 12 bases between. Per the germline V gene, CDR1 is MDHEN and CDR2 is SYDVKM. The chain's CDR3 is CASSFFWSRNTEAFF. CDR3 sequence (DNA): TGTGCCAGCAGTTTCTTCTGGTCGAGGAACACTGAAGCTTTCTTT.

CDR3 in DNA: TGTGCCAGCCGTGAGAGGACAGGGGGACCCATCACTGAAGCTTTCTTT. Translated, it gives CASRERTGGPITEAFF. The chain joins TRBV19 to TRBJ1-1; 10 bases are shared with TRBD1. Germline V lookup: CDR1 LNHDA, CDR2 SQIVND (reference sequence). V gave up 9 bases and J gave up 4 bases; unmatched junction bases: 14. CDR3 size: 16 residues.

The chain recombines TRBV10-3 with TRBJ2-1, with 9 bases aligning to TRBD2. This CDR3 is built from 16 residues. Germline V gene sequence: CDR1 ENHRY, CDR2 SYGVKD. Trimming cost V 3 bases and J 4 bases; bases outside gene matches: 7. The CDR3 bases are TGTGCCATCAGTGATCCAGCGGGGGGCCATTACAATGAGCAGTTCTTC. Its translation: CAISDPAGGHYNEQFF.

There are a few counts of this clone. CDR3 DNA: TGTGCCACCAGTGATGGACAGGGTAGTCAGCCCCAGCATTTT. Its translation is CATSDGQGSQPQHF. The chain uses TRBV24-1 and TRBJ1-5, with TRBD1 identical over 8 bases. Germline V CDR1 and CDR2: KGHDR, SFDVKD. There are 14 residues in the CDR3. V shed 3 bases, J shed 6 bases, and the junction held 3 bases outside the gene matches.

This clone was observed once. This sequence joins TRBV15 and TRBJ1-5; D perhaps matches TRBD1 (5 bases). CDR1 and CDR2 (germline): LNHNV, YYDKDF (reference sequence). Trimming removed 0 bases from V and 5 bases from J, with 17 bases in between. The CDR3 loop spans 17 amino acids. CDR3 sequence reads: CATSRDRAGRVDQPQHF. CDR3 bases: TGTGCCACCAGCAGAGATAGGGCTGGCAGGGTGGATCAGCCCCAGCATTTT.

The V and J genes are TRBV19 and TRBJ2-1; TRBD2 matches 9 bases. CDR1 LNHDA and CDR2 SQIVND come from the germline V gene (reference sequence). This CDR3 spans 14 amino acids. J was trimmed by 2 bases and V by 7 bases; bases with no gene match: 3. This CDR3 reads CASIAGVPYNEQFF. The CDR3 DNA follows: TGTGCCAGTATAGCGGGGGTCCCCTACAATGAGCAGTTCTTC. The full variable domain, with the rest looked up from reference TRBV19 and TRBJ2-1, is DGGITQSPKYLFRKEGQNVTLSCEQNLNHDAMYWYRQDPGQGLRLIYYSQIVNDFQKGDIAEGYSVSREKKESFPLTVTSAQKNPTAFYLCASIAGVPYNEQFFGPGTRLTVL.

The chain employs TRBV2 and TRBJ1-3, with D possibly matching TRBD1 (5 bases). Germline V gene sequence: CDR1 SNHLY, CDR2 FYNNEI. The length of the CDR3 is 14 residues. Trimming took off 9 bases at V and 3 bases at J, with 15 bases between the two ends. CDR3 nucleotides: TGTGCCAGAGGAGGGGCGACGGATGGAAACACCATATATTTT. Protein product: CARGGATDGNTIYF.

The rearrangement links TRBV5-1 to TRBJ2-2; tentatively, D is TRBD2 (5 bases). Germline V gene sequence: CDR1 SGHRS, CDR2 YFSETQ. V dropped 4 bases and J dropped 3 bases, with 10 bases sitting between them. This CDR3 spans 14 amino acids. The CDR3 protein is CASSPLADTGELFF. The DNA for the CDR3 is TGCGCCAGCAGCCCCCTAGCTGACACCGGGGAGCTGTTTTTT.

The CDR3, as DNA: TGTGCCAGTAGTATAGAAAGCGGCTGGAAGTACGAGCAGTACTTC. Amino acids: CASSIESGWKYEQYF. The chain couples TRBV19 to TRBJ2-7, with D maybe TRBD2 (5 bases). This CDR3 has 15 residues. Germline V gives CDR1 LNHDA, CDR2 SQIVND (reference sequence). Trimming removed 0 bases from V and 4 bases from J, with 13 bases in between.

This chain links TRBV19 with TRBJ1-2; 8 positions match TRBD1. The V and J ends lost 7 bases and 8 bases, in that order; junction bases with no gene match: 6. Germline values: CDR1 LNHDA, CDR2 SQIVND (reference sequence). The CDR3 totals 12 residues. The CDR3 DNA follows: TGTGCCAGTACCAGGACAGGGACAGGCTACACCTTC. It codes for CASTRTGTGYTF.

The V gene is TRBV19, the J gene TRBJ1-5, with D perhaps matching TRBD1 (6 bases). CDR1 is LNHDA, CDR2 SQIVND, per germline (reference sequence). V gave up 3 bases and J gave up 9 bases, with 21 bases separating them. The CDR3 runs to 16 residues. CDR3 DNA: TGTGCCAGTAGTATTAATGAGGGCAGGGGTCATGTGCCCCAGCATTTT. Translating gives CASSINEGRGHVPQHF.

The chain combines TRBV7-9 with TRBJ2-7, with D maybe TRBD2 (6 bases). V gave up 4 bases and J gave up 2 bases, with 21 bases separating them. The germline CDR1 and CDR2 sequences are SEHNR and FQNEAQ (reference sequence). This CDR3 is built from 17 residues. This CDR3 is CASSYLGGRQVTYEQYF. In DNA form, the CDR3 reads TGTGCCAGCAGCTACTTAGGAGGGAGGCAGGTGACCTACGAGCAGTACTTC. The variable domain in full, with the rest retrieved from reference TRBV7-9 and TRBJ2-7, is DTGVSQNPRHKITKRGQNVTFRCDPISEHNRLYWYRQTLGQGPEFLTYFQNEAQLEKSRLLSDRFSAERPKGSFSTLEIQRTEQGDSAMYLCASSYLGGRQVTYEQYFGPGTRLTVT.

This clone was detected a few times. CDR3 region: CASKGDGGQPQHF. CDR3 nucleotides: TGTGCCAGCAAGGGCGATGGCGGGCAGCCCCAGCATTTT. The chain combines TRBV6-5 with TRBJ1-5; D gene unclear. Germline V gene data show CDR1 as MNHEY and CDR2 as SVGAGI. V was shortened by 7 bases and J by 7 bases, with 14 bases between the two germline ends. There are 13 residues in the CDR3.